The 11 T cell receptor beta chains below come from one sample, sequenced in a study of shared clonotypes between healthy human individuals. The method was immunoSEQ multiplex PCR; TCRdb's version includes in-frame clones alone and lacks a portion of them. The sample shows 470,000 or so clones, about 72% of them seen only once. Sequencing input: PBMCs. The origin of the receptors is a woman aged 40 to 55 in good health. Some clones in this sample may be carry-over from other donors' samples.

The chain uses TRBV4-2 and TRBJ1-4; D unresolved. Germline V gene lookup returns CDR1 LGHNA and CDR2 YNFKEQ. V gave up 3 bases and J gave up 5 bases, with 10 bases separating them. This CDR3 is 14 amino acids long. The chain's CDR3 is CASSQRTLNEKLFF. The CDR3 bases are TGTGCCAGCAGCCAGCGGACCTTAAATGAAAAACTGTTTTTT.

This clone was seen more than once but under ten times. The genes are TRBV30 and TRBJ1-2; 9 bases are shared with TRBD1. This CDR3 is 14 amino acids long. J gave up 2 bases and V 4 bases, and 5 bases lay outside the gene matches. Germline-derived CDR1 and CDR2 are GTSNPN and SVGIG (reference sequence). CDR3 in DNA: TGTGCCTGGAAGATGACAGGGGGAAACTATGGCTACACCTTC. It encodes CAWKMTGGNYGYTF.

This chain connects TRBV2 to TRBJ1-2; possible D gene TRBD1, 5 bases. V lost 6 bases to trimming and J lost 3 bases, with 14 bases between them. The germline V gene has CDR1 SNHLY and CDR2 FYNNEI. CDR3 length: 14 residues. CDR3 residues: CASRVRVVDYGYTF. The CDR3 bases are TGTGCCAGCAGAGTCAGGGTAGTGGACTATGGCTACACCTTC.

This clone was counted a single time. V is TRBV7-2 and J is TRBJ1-1; 10 bases are shared with TRBD1. V shed 4 bases and J 10 bases; nucleotides not matched to a gene: 9. This CDR3 is built from 14 residues. Germline CDR1 and CDR2: SGHTA and FQGNSA. The DNA for the CDR3 is TGTGCCAGCAGCTATTCCGGGACAGGGGTCGGAGCTTTCTTT. It translates to CASSYSGTGVGAFF.

This chain uses TRBV5-1 with TRBJ2-7; no firm D call. The CDR3 consists of 14 residues. Germline CDR1 SGHRS, CDR2 YFSETQ. V dropped 0 bases and J dropped 6 bases, with 13 bases sitting between them. Here the CDR3 reads CASSLEPPPTEQYF. Here the CDR3 DNA reads TGCGCCAGCAGCTTGGAGCCACCCCCCACCGAGCAGTACTTC.

The chain combines TRBV30 with TRBJ2-7; D is unresolved. CDR3 length: 12 amino acids. Trimming cost V 1 base and J 7 bases, with 11 bases left between them. Germline V gene data show CDR1 as GTSNPN and CDR2 as SVGIG (reference sequence). CDR3 loop: CAWSDWAVEQYF. CDR3 coding DNA: TGTGCCTGGAGTGATTGGGCGGTAGAGCAGTACTTC. Full variable domain (missing parts from reference TRBV30 and TRBJ2-7): SQTIHQWPATLVQPVGSPLSLECTVEGTSNPNLYWYRQAAGRGLQLLFYSVGIGQISSEVPQNLSASRPQDRQFILSSKKLLLSDSGFYLCAWSDWAVEQYFGPGTRLTVT.

As DNA, the CDR3 is TGTGCCAGCAGCTTGCTAATCACAGGGGGGAACACTGAAGCTTTCTTT. As protein: CASSLLITGGNTEAFF. V usage is TRBV7-6 and J usage is TRBJ1-1; TRBD1 agrees at 8 bases. The CDR3 has 16 amino acids. Germline values: CDR1 SGHVS, CDR2 FNYEAQ. V was clipped by 3 bases and J by 1 base; unmatched bases: 7.

This rearrangement joins TRBV29-1 to TRBJ2-1; D is uncertain. CDR3 size: 13 residues. CDR1 SQVTM and CDR2 ANQGSEA come from the germline V gene. Trimming left V 7 bases short and J 2 bases short, with 12 bases between. The CDR3 spells CSDSQDAYNEQFF. CDR3 in DNA: TGCAGCGACTCCCAGGACGCCTACAATGAGCAGTTCTTC.

J is TRBJ1-1 and V is TRBV5-4; no clear D gene. Trimming took 0 bases from V and 8 from J, leaving 8 bases between them. Germline V gene data show CDR1 as SGHNT and CDR2 as YYREEE (reference sequence). The CDR3 has 12 amino acids. CDR3 sequence reads: CASSLGGFEAFF. In DNA, the CDR3 is TGTGCCAGCAGCTTGGGGGGTTTCGAAGCTTTCTTT.

This clone was seen at least ten times. V usage is TRBV7-9 and J usage is TRBJ2-3, with D uncertain. The CDR3 length is 14 residues. The germline V gene has CDR1 SEHNR and CDR2 FQNEAQ (reference sequence). V shed 1 base and J shed 0 bases, with 5 bases lying between them. This chain's CDR3 is CASSLEHSTDTQYF. The CDR3, as DNA: TGTGCCAGCAGCTTAGAACACAGCACAGATACGCAGTATTTT. Drawing the rest from reference TRBV7-9 and TRBJ2-3, the complete variable domain is DTGVSQNPRHKITKRGQNVTFRCDPISEHNRLYWYRQTLGQGPEFLTYFQNEAQLEKSRLLSDRFSAERPKGSFSTLEIQRTEQGDSAMYLCASSLEHSTDTQYFGPGTRLTVL.

The rearrangement uses TRBV10-3 and TRBJ2-4; tentative D call: TRBD2 (5 bases). The CDR3 runs 14 residues. From germline, CDR1 is ENHRY and CDR2 SYGVKD. The V and J ends lost 3 bases and 9 bases respectively, with 15 bases between them. CDR3 bases: TGTGCCATCAGTGACCTGGCACTAGGCGGCATTCAGTACTTC. It translates to CAISDLALGGIQYF.